This T cell receptor beta chain stems from a study of immune heterogeneity within non-small cell lung tumors. The wider study: Classification of the tumors gave a handful of squamous cell carcinomas, over nine non-squamous carcinomas and 1 not otherwise specified. Study findings and constraints: Dominant CDR3 beta clonotypes repeated across a patient's tumor loci, while different loci held unique high-frequency clones. Between individual patients, the high-frequency T-cell receptor beta clonotypes largely differed.

Genomic DNA extracted from bulk tumor tissue served as template. A total of around 590 ng was used per sample. Several biopsies per primary tumor, spaced far apart, were taken during surgery. Patients had untreated, newly diagnosed non-small cell lung cancer and underwent curative surgery. Donors comprised surgical patients with newly diagnosed non-small cell lung cancer, operated on with curative intent. It was with 32 V and 13 J primers that multiplex PCR amplified TCR beta CDR3. TCRdb independently ran MiXCR on the multiplex PCR reads; one entry per CDR3 protein. The sample lists 15,000 or so distinct CDR3 sequences, roughly 29% seen once, with 15% in the top ten. Looked up from germline, CDR1 is SGHNT and CDR2 is YENEEA. The trim removed 2 bases at V and 5 bases at J, leaving 6 bases unmatched. This CDR3 contains 16 residues. This clonotype was observed a handful of times. The antigen is not known.

This sequence was found in a woman aged 50 to 65 with non-small cell lung cancer. The sequencing input was lung tumor tissue. This chain joins TRBV11-3 and TRBJ2-2; 9 bases agree with TRBD2. CDR3 in DNA: TGTGCCAGCAGCTTATTCCCAACTAGCGGGACCGGGGAGCTGTTTTTT. Translated: CASSLFPTSGTGELFF.